Following are 27 T cell receptor beta chains from one sample sequenced in a study of cytomegalovirus exposure and HLA in healthy donors. The PCR had 60 Vbeta and 13 Jbeta primers. TCRdb's table, derived via immunoSEQ multiplex PCR, lists solely in-frame clones and lacks some. Here the sample spans 87,000 or so clones, approximately 7.6% being singletons. Material: PBMCs. These receptors all come from a man in his forties or fifties in good health and CMV-seronegative.

The chain has TRBV5-1 and TRBJ2-3, with 7 nucleotides matching TRBD2. The ends lost 4 bases at V and 3 bases at J; junction bases unmatched: 8. Germline CDR1 reads SGHRS; CDR2 reads YFSETQ. This CDR3 is built from 15 residues. CDR3 in DNA: TGCGCCAGCAGCCCGTGGACTAGGTTAACAGATACGCAGTATTTT. Its translation: CASSPWTRLTDTQYF.

This clone was seen a handful of times. The V and J genes are TRBV13 and TRBJ1-4, with D tentatively TRBD1 (6 bases). The ends were cut back, 3 bases at V and 4 bases at J, with 15 bases in the middle. CDR1 is PRHDT and CDR2 is FYEKMQ in the germline V gene (reference sequence). This CDR3 has 16 amino acids. CDR3 protein: CASSLGGGGHNEKLFF. CDR3 coding DNA: TGTGCCAGCAGCTTGGGTGGGGGCGGACATAATGAAAAACTGTTTTTT.

The chain links TRBV2 to TRBJ1-2, with TRBD1 matching 7 bases. In germline, CDR1 is SNHLY, CDR2 FYNNEI. The CDR3 runs 12 residues. Unmatched junction bases numbered 9, after V lost 9 bases and J lost 8 bases. CDR3 in amino acids: CARGDRLGGYTF. DNA of the CDR3: TGTGCCAGAGGGGACAGACTTGGCGGCTACACCTTC.

The J gene is TRBJ1-2, the V gene TRBV28; no clear D gene. V lost 5 bases and J 10 bases, leaving 11 bases between the germline ends. Germline V gives CDR1 MDHEN, CDR2 SYDVKM. The CDR3 contains 11 residues. CDR3: CASSGDSPYTF. CDR3 DNA sequence: TGTGCCAGCAGTGGCGATAGCCCCTACACCTTC.

There are a few counts of this clone. The chain employs TRBV9 and TRBJ2-2; 9 nucleotides match TRBD2. Germline V gives CDR1 SGDLS, CDR2 YYNGEE. CDR3 size: 15 residues. Losses at the gene ends were 0 bases for V and 6 bases for J; bases not matched to a gene: 3. This chain's CDR3 is CASSVAAGGSGELFF. As DNA, the CDR3 is TGTGCCAGCAGCGTAGCGGCGGGAGGGTCCGGGGAGCTGTTTTTT.

This clone has just a few counts. This chain links TRBV27 with TRBJ1-4, with D uncertain. The CDR3 runs to 15 residues. Germline V gives CDR1 MNHEY, CDR2 SMNVEV (reference sequence). V gave up 5 bases and J gave up 3 bases, with 13 bases separating them. The CDR3 coding sequence is TGTGCCAGCAGTGTTACTGTCGGGGCTAATGAAAAACTGTTTTTT. The encoded protein is CASSVTVGANEKLFF.

Only a few counts were recorded for this clone. The CDR3 spells CASSQGVAGVGETQYF. The CDR3 DNA is TGTGCCAGCAGCCAAGGGGTAGCGGGAGTTGGAGAGACCCAGTACTTC. The V gene is TRBV4-2, the J gene TRBJ2-5; 9 bases align to TRBD2. The CDR3 loop spans 16 amino acids. Trimming took 1 base from V and 4 from J; bases not matched to a gene: 7. Germline V lookup: CDR1 LGHNA, CDR2 YNFKEQ.

The rearrangement links TRBV6-1 to TRBJ1-1; 7 positions agree with TRBD1. J was trimmed by 7 bases and V by 10 bases; bases with no gene match: 15. The CDR3 runs 14 residues. The germline CDR1 and CDR2 sequences are MNHNS and SASEGT. CDR3 bases: TGTGCCATCCGAGGGGGCCCGGGGAGTAATGAAGCTTTCTTT. It translates to CAIRGGPGSNEAFF.

This clone was detected a few times. The rearrangement uses TRBV6-1 and TRBJ1-2; TRBD1 aligns across 7 bases. Germline V gives CDR1 MNHNS, CDR2 SASEGT. CDR3 length: 13 residues. The ends lost 7 bases at V and 7 bases at J; junction bases unmatched: 9. The CDR3 sequence is CASILTGLSGYTF. CDR3 bases: TGTGCCAGCATTCTGACAGGGTTGAGTGGCTACACCTTC.

V usage is TRBV5-5 and J usage is TRBJ1-1; 9 bases align to TRBD1. CDR3 size: 14 residues. Losses at the gene ends were 3 bases for V and 1 base for J; bases not matched to a gene: 1. Germline CDR1 SGHKS, CDR2 YYEKEE (reference sequence). CDR3 residues: CASSWGQGNTEAFF. The CDR3 DNA follows: TGTGCCAGCAGCTGGGGACAGGGGAACACTGAAGCTTTCTTT.

This sequence joins TRBV7-8 and TRBJ1-1; TRBD1 might be the D (5 bases). The V gene lost 4 bases and the J gene lost 0 bases, with 15 bases spanning the gap. The CDR3 consists of 16 residues. Germline V gives CDR1 SGHVS, CDR2 FQNEAQ. CDR3 sequence (DNA): TGTGCCAGCAGCTCAGGACGGGAGGACATGAACACTGAAGCTTTCTTT. Its protein product is CASSSGREDMNTEAFF.

Only a few counts were recorded for this clone. The rearrangement joins TRBV18 to TRBJ1-3, with a possible D match to TRBD1 (6 bases). The CDR3 contains 19 residues. The ends were cut back, 1 base at V and 0 bases at J, with 19 bases in the middle. Germline-derived CDR1 and CDR2 are KGHSH and LQKENI. Written as DNA, the CDR3 is TGTGCCAGCTCACCACTTTGGATGGGACACGGAAACTCTGGAAACACCATATATTTT. The encoded protein is CASSPLWMGHGNSGNTIYF.

The chain is built from TRBV18 and TRBJ2-3, with D possibly matching TRBD2 (6 bases). This CDR3 is built from 15 residues. The ends were cut back, 4 bases at V and 3 bases at J, with 14 bases in the middle. CDR1 and CDR2 (germline): KGHSH, LQKENI. DNA of the CDR3: TGTGCCAGCTCACTACCGTGGGGGGAGACAGATACGCAGTATTTT. Encoded protein: CASSLPWGETDTQYF.

A few counts support this clone. This CDR3 is also generated by other DNA sequences in the sample. This chain joins TRBV7-2 and TRBJ2-7; 10 bases are a match to TRBD2. Per germline, CDR1 SGHTA and CDR2 FQGNSA. The CDR3 length is 14 residues. V shed 5 bases, J shed 4 bases, and the junction held 5 bases outside the gene matches. This chain's CDR3 is CASSLKREGYEQYF. The DNA for the CDR3 is TGTGCCAGCAGCCTTAAGCGGGAGGGGTACGAGCAGTACTTC.

DNA of the CDR3: TGTGCCAGCGGAATAGTAGCGGGGGCCGCTCTGGAGCAGTACTTC. Encoded protein: CASGIVAGAALEQYF. V gene TRBV7-2 combines with J gene TRBJ2-7; 9 bases agree with TRBD2. The CDR3 has 15 residues. Germline V gives CDR1 SGHTA, CDR2 FQGNSA. The V segment lost 8 bases and the J segment 7 bases; nucleotides outside the gene matches: 15.

The chain joins TRBV11-1 to TRBJ2-1; 8 bases match TRBD2. The V gene's germline CDR1 is SGHAT and CDR2 FQDESV (reference sequence). CDR3 length: 15 residues. Trimming took 2 bases from V and 7 from J; bases not matched to a gene: 7. CDR3: CASSLPGTRGNEQFF. For the CDR3, the DNA is TGTGCCAGCAGCTTACCCGGGACTAGGGGTAATGAGCAGTTCTTC.

This chain uses TRBV9 with TRBJ2-1, with a tentative D call TRBD2 (5 bases). The CDR3 has 16 residues. Germline values: CDR1 SGDLS, CDR2 YYNGEE. V lost 4 bases to trimming and J lost 0 bases, with 14 bases between them. In nucleotides, the CDR3 is TGTGCCAGCAGCCTAAGAGCGGATAGCTCCTACAATGAGCAGTTCTTC. Protein product: CASSLRADSSYNEQFF.

The CDR3 reads CASRNFGTASIMETQYF. CDR3 coding DNA: TGTGCCAGCAGGAACTTTGGGACAGCCTCAATAATGGAGACCCAGTACTTC. This chain joins TRBV7-9 and TRBJ2-5, with 7 bases aligning to TRBD1. The CDR3 loop spans 17 amino acids. V gave up 6 bases and J gave up 5 bases; unmatched junction bases: 18. CDR1 is SEHNR and CDR2 is FQNEAQ in the germline V gene (reference sequence).

This clone occurred a few times. The J gene is TRBJ2-5, the V gene TRBV7-9, with D maybe TRBD1 (6 bases). Germline V gives CDR1 SEHNR, CDR2 FQNEAQ (reference sequence). Trimming left V 1 base short and J 5 bases short, with 11 bases between. This CDR3 spans 14 amino acids. This CDR3 reads CASSLVGGFETQYF. CDR3 sequence (DNA): TGTGCCAGCAGCTTAGTAGGGGGTTTCGAGACCCAGTACTTC.

This clone has only a few counts. V usage is TRBV6-7 and J usage is TRBJ1-2, with TRBD1 as a possible D gene (5 bases). TRBV6-7 is flagged as an ORF with uncertain function. The CDR3 has 15 amino acids. V was shortened by 5 bases and J by 3 bases, with 16 bases between the two germline ends. The CDR3 reads CASSPSGGVDYGYTF. The CDR3 coding sequence is TGTGCCAGCAGTCCCTCCGGGGGGGTCGACTATGGCTACACCTTC.

The J gene is TRBJ1-5, the V gene TRBV27; D unresolved. This CDR3 has 16 amino acids. V was trimmed by 5 bases and J by 1 base, leaving 15 bases between them. CDR1 is MNHEY, CDR2 SMNVEV, per germline (reference sequence). In nucleotides, the CDR3 is TGTGCCAGCAGTCCTTTCGGAGGAAACAGCAATCAGCCCCAGCATTTT. Residues: CASSPFGGNSNQPQHF.

Only a few counts were recorded for this clone. The chain has TRBV10-3 and TRBJ2-7; TRBD1 agrees at 10 bases. Germline trimming cut 8 bases from V and 5 bases from J; bases unmatched to any gene: 6. This CDR3 is built from 13 residues. Germline V gene sequence: CDR1 ENHRY, CDR2 SYGVKD. CDR3: CAIAGQGGHEQYF. DNA of the CDR3: TGTGCCATCGCAGGACAGGGGGGCCACGAGCAGTACTTC.

The rearrangement joins TRBV29-1 to TRBJ2-5, with 11 nucleotides matching TRBD2. The CDR3 spans 12 residues. CDR1 and CDR2 from the germline V gene are SQVTM and ANQGSEA. CDR3 residues: CSSGGAREAQYF. CDR3 DNA sequence: TGCAGTAGCGGGGGGGCCAGGGAGGCCCAGTACTTC.

CDR3 DNA sequence: TGTGCCACCAGGCAAGGGGGGGCCACTAATGAAAAACTGTTTTTT. Translating gives CATRQGGATNEKLFF. V and J are TRBV27 and TRBJ1-4; TRBD1 is a possible D gene (6 bases). The V gene lost 10 bases and the J gene lost 2 bases, with 17 bases spanning the gap. The germline V gene has CDR1 MNHEY and CDR2 SMNVEV (reference sequence). This CDR3 has 15 amino acids.

The chain carries TRBV19 and TRBJ2-7, with TRBD1 matching over 9 bases. Germline lookup yields CDR1 LNHDA and CDR2 SQIVND (reference sequence). The CDR3 covers 14 residues. Trimming removed 5 bases from V and 6 bases from J; junction bases left unmatched: 8. The CDR3 reads CASSPGHRGREQYF. The CDR3 coding sequence is TGTGCCAGTAGTCCAGGCCACAGGGGGCGCGAGCAGTACTTC.

The V call is TRBV5-4, the J call TRBJ2-5; TRBD1 aligns across 9 bases. Unmatched junction bases numbered 6, after V lost 4 bases and J lost 5 bases. CDR1 and CDR2 from the germline V gene are SGHNT and YYREEE (reference sequence). The length of the CDR3 is 14 residues. CDR3 in DNA: TGTGCCAGCAGCACTACAGGGGGCTGGGAGACCCAGTACTTC. Translating it yields CASSTTGGWETQYF.

This clone was detected a few times. The chain joins TRBV9 to TRBJ2-3; D is undetermined. V gave up 6 bases and J gave up 4 bases, with 18 bases separating them. Germline V gene lookup returns CDR1 SGDLS and CDR2 YYNGEE. This CDR3 has 15 amino acids. The CDR3 sequence is CASNTGSLVADTQYF. In DNA form, the CDR3 reads TGTGCCAGCAACACCGGGTCCCTGGTGGCAGATACGCAGTATTTT.